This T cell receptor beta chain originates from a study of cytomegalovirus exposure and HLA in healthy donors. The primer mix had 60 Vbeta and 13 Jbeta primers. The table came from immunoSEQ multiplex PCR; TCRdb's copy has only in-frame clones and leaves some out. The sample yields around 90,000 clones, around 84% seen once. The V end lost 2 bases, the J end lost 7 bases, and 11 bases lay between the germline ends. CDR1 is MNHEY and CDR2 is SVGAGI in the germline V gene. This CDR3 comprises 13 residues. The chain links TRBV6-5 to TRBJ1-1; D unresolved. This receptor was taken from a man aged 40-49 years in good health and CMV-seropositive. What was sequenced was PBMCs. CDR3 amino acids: CASSYGYTGEAFF. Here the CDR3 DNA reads TGTGCCAGCAGTTACGGGTACACGGGTGAAGCTTTCTTT.